These 27 T cell receptor beta chains came from one sample sequenced in a study of T cell responses to AZD1222 COVID-19 vaccine. Repertoires were generated with immunoSEQ multiplex PCR, while TCRdb's copy carries only in-frame clones and drops some. The data show more than 80,000 clones, with about 94% seen just once and roughly 3% held by the top ten. The input for sequencing was peripheral blood, taken 28 days after the second AZD1222 dose. The receptors were gathered from an adult who received the AZD1222 COVID-19 vaccine.

The DNA for the CDR3 is TGTGCCATCAGCCCGGGTGGGGTCCGAGGGGAAAAACTGTTTTTT. Translated: CAISPGGVRGEKLFF. V gene TRBV10-3 combines with J gene TRBJ1-4; D is unclear. Trimming removed 6 bases from V and 8 bases from J, with 19 bases in between. Germline-derived CDR1 and CDR2 are ENHRY and SYGVKD. The CDR3 loop spans 15 amino acids.

This clone was detected once. The chain couples TRBV5-1 to TRBJ2-2; 8 bases map to TRBD2. CDR1 and CDR2 from the germline V gene are SGHRS and YFSETQ. V lost 0 bases and J lost 1; bases outside the gene matches: 2. This CDR3 is built from 16 residues. CDR3 DNA sequence: TGCGCCAGCAGCTTGGATACTAGCGGGAACACCGGGGAGCTGTTTTTT. Protein: CASSLDTSGNTGELFF.

This clone appeared once. The chain uses TRBV5-1 and TRBJ1-1; D not certain. CDR3 size: 15 residues. V was clipped by 0 bases and J by 3 bases, with 12 bases between them. Germline CDR1 is SGHRS and CDR2 is YFSETQ. Here the CDR3 DNA reads TGCGCCAGCAGCTTGGGCCAAGGATGGGACACTGAAGCTTTCTTT. The encoded protein is CASSLGQGWDTEAFF. The variable domain in full, completed from reference TRBV5-1 and TRBJ1-1, reads KAGVTQTPRYLIKTRGQQVTLSCSPISGHRSVSWYQQTPGQGLQFLFEYFSETQRNKGNFPGRFSGRQFSNSRSEMNVSTLELGDSALYLCASSLGQGWDTEAFFGQGTRLTVV.

The rearrangement links TRBV27 to TRBJ1-5; maybe TRBD1 (5 bases). Trimming took 8 bases from V and 1 from J, leaving 15 bases between them. This CDR3 is 15 amino acids long. Germline values: CDR1 MNHEY, CDR2 SMNVEV (reference sequence). The CDR3 region has the DNA TGTGCCAGCCTTGACAGAGCTTTCAGCAATCAGCCCCAGCATTTT. Protein product: CASLDRAFSNQPQHF.

This chain links TRBV4-1 with TRBJ2-1; perhaps TRBD1 as D (5 bases). Germline V gene sequence: CDR1 MGHRA, CDR2 YSYEKL. The CDR3 has 16 residues. With 1 base removed from V and 1 base from J, the gap between germline ends came to 11 bases. The CDR3 sequence is CASSQVDILSYNEQFF. Written as DNA, the CDR3 is TGCGCCAGCAGCCAAGTGGACATTCTGTCCTACAATGAGCAGTTCTTC.

V and J are TRBV5-6 and TRBJ1-1, with a weak D call TRBD1 (6 bases). Trimming stripped 3 bases from V and 5 bases from J, with 23 bases between. CDR3 length equals 17 residues. Germline V gene data show CDR1 as SGHDT and CDR2 as YYEEEE. The CDR3 protein is CASSSSGQRRSRTEAFF. CDR3 nucleotides: TGTGCCAGCAGCTCCTCGGGACAAAGACGCTCCAGGACTGAAGCTTTCTTT.

This clone appeared once. This sequence joins TRBV4-2 and TRBJ2-1, with D tentatively TRBD2 (7 bases). Germline CDR1 is LGHNA and CDR2 is YNFKEQ. This CDR3 has 14 residues. Trimming removed 0 bases at V and 9 bases at J, with 12 bases between. The CDR3: CASSQEGGGREQFF. DNA for the CDR3: TGTGCCAGCAGCCAAGAGGGAGGGGGGCGTGAGCAGTTCTTC.

The gene calls are TRBV6-6 and TRBJ2-5, with D tentatively TRBD1 (5 bases). Germline V gene lookup returns CDR1 MNHNY and CDR2 SVGAGI (reference sequence). Trimming removed 2 bases from V and 4 bases from J, with 14 bases in between. This CDR3 has 15 amino acids. CDR3 protein: CASSYLPKGSETQYF. CDR3 DNA sequence: TGTGCCAGCAGTTACCTCCCTAAGGGGTCAGAGACCCAGTACTTC.

Only a few counts were recorded for this clone. The chain recombines TRBV12-3 or TRBV12-4 with TRBJ1-2; 7 positions agree with TRBD1. The CDR3 consists of 12 residues. V was pared by 5 bases and J by 8 bases, with 5 bases of the junction left unmatched. CDR3 in amino acids: CASSTGQRGYTF. In DNA, the CDR3 is TGTGCCAGCAGTACGGGACAGCGAGGCTACACCTTC.

This clone was seen once. J is TRBJ2-2 and V is TRBV11-1, with 10 bases lining up with TRBD1. The CDR3 contains 16 residues. V lost 4 bases and J lost 2; bases outside the gene matches: 4. CDR1 is SGHAT, CDR2 FQDESV, per germline (reference sequence). The DNA for the CDR3 is TGTGCCAGCAGCTCTGGACAGGGGGTAAACACCGGGGAGCTGTTTTTT. Amino acids: CASSSGQGVNTGELFF. Full variable domain (missing parts from reference TRBV11-1 and TRBJ2-2): EAEVAQSPRYKITEKSQAVAFWCDPISGHATLYWYRQILGQGPELLVQFQDESVVDDSQLPKDRFSAERLKGVDSTLKIQPAELGDSAMYLCASSSGQGVNTGELFFGEGSRLTVL.

The V and J genes are TRBV28 and TRBJ1-4; maybe TRBD1 (5 bases). The V gene lost 6 bases and the J gene lost 4 bases, with 12 bases spanning the gap. Germline V lookup: CDR1 MDHEN, CDR2 SYDVKM. CDR3 length: 14 residues. The CDR3 loop is CASRGRANNEKLFF. The CDR3 coding sequence is TGTGCCAGCAGGGGCAGGGCCAATAATGAAAAACTGTTTTTT.

This sequence joins TRBV30 and TRBJ2-3; 12 bases match TRBD2. V lost 5 bases and J lost 0; bases outside the gene matches: 0. The V gene's germline CDR1 is GTSNPN and CDR2 SVGIG (reference sequence). The CDR3 consists of 14 residues. The CDR3 here is CAWGLAGSTDTQYF. CDR3 DNA sequence: TGTGCCTGGGGACTAGCGGGGAGCACAGATACGCAGTATTTT. The full variable domain, in which reference TRBV30 and TRBJ2-3 provide the parts outside the CDR3, is SQTIHQWPATLVQPVGSPLSLECTVEGTSNPNLYWYRQAAGRGLQLLFYSVGIGQISSEVPQNLSASRPQDRQFILSSKKLLLSDSGFYLCAWGLAGSTDTQYFGPGTRLTVL.

This clone occurred once. The chain combines TRBV4-2 with TRBJ2-3; possibly TRBD1 or TRBD2 for D (5 bases each). Trimming left V 3 bases short and J 6 bases short, with 19 bases between. The CDR3 is 16 amino acids. Germline assignment: CDR1 LGHNA and CDR2 YNFKEQ. The CDR3 reads CASSQSGTYEGDTQYF. The CDR3 nucleotides are TGTGCCAGCAGCCAGTCCGGGACCTACGAGGGGGATACGCAGTATTTT.

The V gene is TRBV7-9, the J gene TRBJ2-5; 7 bases match TRBD2. Germline V gene data show CDR1 as SEHNR and CDR2 as FQNEAQ (reference sequence). V was clipped by 1 base and J by 4 bases; unmatched bases: 3. The CDR3 runs to 14 residues. Written as DNA, the CDR3 is TGTGCCAGCAGCTTAGGCGGCGGGGGAGAGACCCAGTACTTC. Protein: CASSLGGGGETQYF.

The gene calls are TRBV19 and TRBJ1-5, with TRBD1 matching 7 bases. The CDR3 has 16 amino acids. Germline CDR1 LNHDA, CDR2 SQIVND (reference sequence). V dropped 6 bases and J dropped 5; count of bases not matched to a gene: 13. The CDR3 region has the DNA TGTGCCAGTAGGGATAAAGCGACAGGGATTGATCAGCCCCAGCATTTT. Amino acid sequence: CASRDKATGIDQPQHF. The full variable domain, with the rest looked up from reference TRBV19 and TRBJ1-5, is DGGITQSPKYLFRKEGQNVTLSCEQNLNHDAMYWYRQDPGQGLRLIYYSQIVNDFQKGDIAEGYSVSREKKESFPLTVTSAQKNPTAFYLCASRDKATGIDQPQHFGDGTRLSIL.

The V and J genes are TRBV6-5 and TRBJ1-1; D remains ambiguous. Trimming removed 7 bases at V and 3 bases at J, with 18 bases between. The CDR3 covers 15 residues. Germline CDR1 MNHEY, CDR2 SVGAGI. The CDR3 reads CASTRRLGGDTEAFF. DNA of the CDR3: TGTGCCAGCACCCGAAGGCTGGGTGGGGACACTGAAGCTTTCTTT.

This sequence joins TRBV5-1 and TRBJ1-2; possible D gene TRBD1, 5 bases. Germline values: CDR1 SGHRS, CDR2 YFSETQ. This CDR3 contains 16 residues. V dropped 0 bases and J dropped 4 bases, with 16 bases sitting between them. CDR3 region: CASSLEGLTAGYGYTF. Here the CDR3 DNA reads TGCGCCAGCAGCTTGGAGGGACTGACGGCGGGCTATGGCTACACCTTC.

This clone has a handful of counts. This chain connects TRBV7-3 to TRBJ2-1, with D maybe TRBD1 (6 bases). CDR1 SGHTA and CDR2 FQGTGA come from the germline V gene. The CDR3 sequence is 13 residues long. V lost 5 bases, J lost 10 bases, and 15 bases lay in between. CDR3 sequence (DNA): TGTGCCAGCAGCCCAAAGGACAGCCTCGAGCAGTTCTTC. Its translation: CASSPKDSLEQFF.

The CDR3 spells CSVGPDDNSPLHF. DNA of the CDR3: TGCAGCGTCGGTCCAGACGATAATTCACCCCTCCACTTT. The chain has TRBV29-1 and TRBJ1-6; no definite D call. This CDR3 has 13 amino acids. V lost 6 bases and J lost 5, with 11 bases in between. Germline V gene data show CDR1 as SQVTM and CDR2 as ANQGSEA.

This clone has a handful of counts. The rearrangement joins TRBV6-5 to TRBJ1-5; 8 nucleotides agree with TRBD1. This CDR3 is built from 13 residues. The V and J ends lost 8 bases and 5 bases, in that order; junction bases with no gene match: 5. Germline V gives CDR1 MNHEY, CDR2 SVGAGI. The CDR3 loop is CASGDRGDQPQHF. CDR3 nucleotides: TGTGCCAGCGGAGACAGGGGAGATCAGCCCCAGCATTTT.

The rearrangement joins TRBV6-1 to TRBJ1-6; no clear D. CDR1 and CDR2 (germline): MNHNS, SASEGT. The V and J ends lost 1 base and 10 bases respectively, with 2 bases between them. The CDR3 is made up of 11 amino acids. The CDR3 here is CASSEGSPLHF. The CDR3 DNA reads TGTGCCAGCAGTGAAGGATCACCCCTCCACTTT.

J is TRBJ2-7 and V is TRBV9, with D unclear. V dropped 0 bases and J dropped 2 bases, with 9 bases sitting between them. Per the germline V gene, CDR1 is SGDLS and CDR2 is YYNGEE. The CDR3 runs to 14 residues. CDR3 sequence (DNA): TGTGCCAGCAGCGTAGCCAGCCTGCCCTACGAGCAGTACTTC. Encoded protein: CASSVASLPYEQYF.

The chain is built from TRBV28 and TRBJ1-2; D gene uncertain. Germline loops: CDR1 MDHEN, CDR2 SYDVKM. The V end lost 2 bases, the J end lost 4 bases, and 11 bases lay between the germline ends. The CDR3 length is 14 residues. CDR3 in DNA: TGTGCCAGCAGTTTAGAGGTAGGGCCCTATGGCTACACCTTC. Translated, it gives CASSLEVGPYGYTF.

The rearrangement joins TRBV9 to TRBJ2-7; D possibly uses TRBD1 or TRBD2 (5 bases each). Trimming took off 3 bases at V and 4 bases at J, with 20 bases between the two ends. Germline V gene sequence: CDR1 SGDLS, CDR2 YYNGEE. CDR3 length: 16 residues. CDR3 sequence (DNA): TGTGCCAGCAGCGCCACCAATGGGGGAGTTGGGTACGAGCAGTACTTC. Encoded protein: CASSATNGGVGYEQYF.

This clone was seen a single time. The V call is TRBV11-1, the J call TRBJ2-3; D unclear. CDR3 length: 12 residues. CDR1 and CDR2 (germline): SGHAT, FQDESV (reference sequence). V lost 2 bases and J lost 0, with 0 bases in between. Written as DNA, the CDR3 is TGTGCCAGCAGCTTAAGCACAGATACGCAGTATTTT. Amino acids: CASSLSTDTQYF.

The genes are TRBV30 and TRBJ2-7; 7 bases are a match to TRBD1. With V trimmed by 4 bases and J by 5 bases, 17 bases remained unmatched. This CDR3 comprises 16 residues. CDR1 is GTSNPN, CDR2 SVGIG, per germline (reference sequence). The CDR3 nucleotides are TGTGCCTGGAATACCCTCCAACCGGGGACAGTCCACGAGCAGTACTTC. This translates into CAWNTLQPGTVHEQYF.

The gene calls are TRBV10-1 and TRBJ1-1, with a possible D match to TRBD1 (5 bases). CDR1 is WNHNN, CDR2 SYGVQD, per germline (reference sequence). The CDR3 extends over 13 amino acids. Trimming pared 5 bases from V and 6 bases from J, leaving 13 bases between. CDR3 sequence reads: CASSRDRGAEAFF. The CDR3 DNA reads as TGCGCCAGCAGTAGGGACCGGGGTGCTGAAGCTTTCTTT.